This T cell receptor beta chain was found in a study of shared clonotypes between healthy human individuals. Study findings and constraints: Relative to their counterparts shared across all four donors, non-shared clonotypes exhibited diminished generation probabilities. Researchers found naive subsets generally carried larger estimated richness than memory subsets.

Both subsets, CD45RA+ naive and CD45RA-negative memory, were split from the CD4+ cells. The test was conducted at deep level. Profiling relied on immunoSEQ multiplex PCR, and the TCRdb table lists in-frame clones only, not all of them. The sample consists of 2 million or so clones, 90% to 95% of them appearing once. Remarks on this clone: Its antigen is as yet unknown. Other DNA sequences in the sample encode the same CDR3.

Germline assignment: CDR1 MDHEN and CDR2 SYDVKM. V gave up 3 bases and J gave up 2 bases, with 7 bases separating them. CDR3 length: 13 residues. The gene calls are TRBV28 and TRBJ2-5; tentatively, D is TRBD2 (5 bases). This receptor was taken from a young man in good health. Sequenced: naive CD4+ T cells sorted from blood. Subset noted: CD45RA+ positively selected. The CDR3 protein is CASSFPGQETQYF. Written as DNA, the CDR3 is TGTGCCAGCAGTTTTCCGGGACAAGAGACCCAGTACTTC.